A selection of T cell receptor beta chains follows, all from one sample in a study of blood T cell repertoires in COVID-19. Sequencing used immunoSEQ multiplex PCR; TCRdb keeps in-frame clones, though not all of them. This sample has around 250,000 clones, with approximately 85% found just once. The sample taken for sequencing was PBMCs or T cells enriched from blood (not recorded which). The origin of the receptors is a woman between 50 and 59 years old with acute COVID-19. The CDR3 runs from the conserved cysteine through the conserved F or W. A D gene is named only where the DNA matches it firmly. The size entry is marked missing in some rows and otherwise reads once, few, many or a size class.

V gene: TRBV30; clone size: .; D gene: .; J gene: TRBJ1-1; CDR3 DNA: TGTGCCTGGCGCTCCTTGGGGGGGTTCACTGAAGCTTTCTTT; CDR3 protein: CAWRSLGGFTEAFF
V gene: TRBV27; clone size: .; D gene: .; J gene: TRBJ1-1; CDR3 DNA: TGTGCCAGCAGTTCCTCCGACAGGTACCCCACTGAAGCTTTCTTT; CDR3 protein: CASSSSDRYPTEAFF
V gene: TRBV6-5; clone size: few; D gene: TRBD1; J gene: TRBJ1-2; CDR3 DNA: TGTGCCAGCAGTTCTGCCGGGACAGAAGCCTATGGCTACACCTTC; CDR3 protein: CASSSAGTEAYGYTF
V gene: TRBV7-8; clone size: .; D gene: .; J gene: TRBJ1-1; CDR3 DNA: TGTGCCAGCAGCTCCACCGGGATCGCGGGCACTGAAGCTTTCTTT; CDR3 protein: CASSSTGIAGTEAFF
V gene: TRBV19; clone size: .; D gene: TRBD1; J gene: TRBJ1-4; CDR3 DNA: TGTGCCAGTAGTGGTTCCGGGACAGGGGTTGAAAAACTGTTTTTT; CDR3 protein: CASSGSGTGVEKLFF
V gene: TRBV10-3; clone size: .; D gene: .; J gene: TRBJ1-1; CDR3 DNA: TGTGCCACCTTCGACAGAGGCACTGAAGCTTTCTTT; CDR3 protein: CATFDRGTEAFF
V gene: TRBV30; clone size: .; D gene: TRBD2; J gene: TRBJ2-5; CDR3 DNA: TGTGCCTGGAGTGGACTAGCGGGGGAGACCCAGTACTTC; CDR3 protein: CAWSGLAGETQYF
V gene: TRBV3-1/TRBV3-2; clone size: .; D gene: TRBD2; J gene: TRBJ2-7; CDR3 DNA: TGTGCCAGCAGCCAAGGACTAGCGGAAGCCTACGAGCAGTACTTC; CDR3 protein: CASSQGLAEAYEQYF
V gene: TRBV3-1/TRBV3-2; clone size: .; D gene: TRBD2; J gene: TRBJ2-4; CDR3 DNA: TGTGCCAGCAGCACTCGGACTAGCGGGGACATTCAGTACTTC; CDR3 protein: CASSTRTSGDIQYF
V gene: TRBV5-1; clone size: .; D gene: .; J gene: TRBJ2-2; CDR3 DNA: TGCGCCAGCAGCCAGGACAGCGGGGACACCGGGGAGCTGTTTTTT; CDR3 protein: CASSQDSGDTGELFF
V gene: TRBV4-3; clone size: .; D gene: .; J gene: TRBJ1-4; CDR3 DNA: TGCGCCAGCAGCCAAGATCGGGGGGCGGGTGAAAAACCGTTTTTT; CDR3 protein: CASSQDRGAGEKPFF
V gene: TRBV12-3/TRBV12-4; clone size: .; D gene: .; J gene: TRBJ1-6; CDR3 DNA: TGTGCCAGTCAGGGTGTTAATTCACCCCTCCACTTT; CDR3 protein: CASQGVNSPLHF
V gene: TRBV18; clone size: .; D gene: .; J gene: TRBJ2-3; CDR3 DNA: TGTGCCAGCTCTCTACGGACAGATACGCAGTATTTT; CDR3 protein: CASSLRTDTQYF
V gene: TRBV2; clone size: .; D gene: .; J gene: TRBJ1-5; CDR3 DNA: TGTGCCAGCAGTGAGCAGACAGTTAGCAATCAGCCCCAGCATTTT; CDR3 protein: CASSEQTVSNQPQHF
V gene: TRBV2; clone size: .; D gene: .; J gene: TRBJ2-2; CDR3 DNA: TGTGCCAGCGCGAGAGAGAACACCGGGGAGCTGTTTTTT; CDR3 protein: CASARENTGELFF
V gene: TRBV18; clone size: .; D gene: TRBD2; J gene: TRBJ2-5; CDR3 DNA: TGTGCCAGCTCCGCTGGACTAGCGGGGGATATACAGGCGCAAGAGACCCAGTACTTC; CDR3 protein: CASSAGLAGDIQAQETQYF
V gene: TRBV11-2; clone size: .; D gene: .; J gene: TRBJ2-7; CDR3 DNA: TGTGCCAGCAGCTTAACTCTTGGGGGGGCCTCCTACGAGCAGTACTTC; CDR3 protein: CASSLTLGGASYEQYF
V gene: TRBV7-3; clone size: once; D gene: TRBD2; J gene: TRBJ2-3; CDR3 DNA: TGTGCCAGCAGCTCCGGGACTAGCGGGGGGATAGATACGCAGTATTTT; CDR3 protein: CASSSGTSGGIDTQYF
V gene: TRBV19; clone size: .; D gene: .; J gene: TRBJ1-2; CDR3 DNA: TGTGCCAGTAGTATAGGGCAGGGCCATGGCTACACCTTC; CDR3 protein: CASSIGQGHGYTF
V gene: TRBV7-2; clone size: .; D gene: .; J gene: TRBJ1-3; CDR3 DNA: TGTGCCAGCAGCCTAGACATATCTGGAAACACCATATATTTT; CDR3 protein: CASSLDISGNTIYF
V gene: TRBV7-2; clone size: .; D gene: .; J gene: TRBJ2-3; CDR3 DNA: TGTGCCAGCAGCCTCGGGGTCCAAAACAAAGATACGCAGTATTTT; CDR3 protein: CASSLGVQNKDTQYF
V gene: TRBV6-2/TRBV6-3; clone size: .; D gene: .; J gene: TRBJ2-1; CDR3 DNA: TGTGCCAGCAGCTCAGCGGACTCCTACAATGAGCAGTTCTTC; CDR3 protein: CASSSADSYNEQFF
V gene: TRBV3-1/TRBV3-2; clone size: .; D gene: .; J gene: TRBJ1-1; CDR3 DNA: TGTGCCAGCAGCCAAGATCAGTCAGTCGCTAACACTGAAGCTTTCTTT; CDR3 protein: CASSQDQSVANTEAFF
V gene: TRBV19; clone size: .; D gene: .; J gene: TRBJ1-4; CDR3 DNA: TGTGCCAGTAGTCCCTCAGGAGGGTCTAATGAAAAACTGTTTTTT; CDR3 protein: CASSPSGGSNEKLFF
V gene: TRBV7-9; clone size: .; D gene: .; J gene: TRBJ2-1; CDR3 DNA: TGTGCCAGCAGCTGGCCCGGAAGGTTGCGGGGATACAATGAGCAGTTCTTC; CDR3 protein: CASSWPGRLRGYNEQFF
V gene: TRBV6-5; clone size: .; D gene: .; J gene: TRBJ1-2; CDR3 DNA: TGTGCCAGCAGTTACTCGAAAGCAGGGGCAACATATGGCTACACCTTC; CDR3 protein: CASSYSKAGATYGYTF
V gene: TRBV2; clone size: .; D gene: TRBD1; J gene: TRBJ1-4; CDR3 DNA: TGTGCCTCACGGAGGGACAGCACTGGGGAAAAACTGTTTTTT; CDR3 protein: CASRRDSTGEKLFF
V gene: TRBV18; clone size: .; D gene: TRBD1; J gene: TRBJ2-5; CDR3 DNA: TGTGCCAGCTCACGCGGGACAGGGGGCCAAGAGACCCAGTACTTC; CDR3 protein: CASSRGTGGQETQYF
V gene: TRBV27; clone size: once; D gene: .; J gene: TRBJ1-2; CDR3 DNA: TGTGCCAGCACCAGCAGCGGGTCTGACTATGGCTACACCTTC; CDR3 protein: CASTSSGSDYGYTF
V gene: TRBV7-2; clone size: .; D gene: TRBD1; J gene: TRBJ2-7; CDR3 DNA: TGTGCCAGCAGCGTGTCCGGGACAGGGTACGAGCAGTACTTC; CDR3 protein: CASSVSGTGYEQYF
V gene: TRBV27; clone size: .; D gene: TRBD1; J gene: TRBJ2-2; CDR3 DNA: TGTGCCAGCAGTCACTCGGACAGGGCGGGGACCGGGGAGCTGTTTTTT; CDR3 protein: CASSHSDRAGTGELFF
V gene: TRBV19; clone size: .; D gene: .; J gene: TRBJ2-2; CDR3 DNA: TGTGCCAGTAGCTCACAGGGAATGATGACCGGGGAGCTGTTTTTT; CDR3 protein: CASSSQGMMTGELFF
V gene: TRBV18; clone size: .; D gene: TRBD2; J gene: TRBJ2-5; CDR3 DNA: TGTGCCAGTTCTTCGACTAGCGGGGGGGCCTCAGGAGAGACCCAGTACTTC; CDR3 protein: CASSSTSGGASGETQYF
V gene: TRBV5-3; clone size: .; D gene: .; J gene: TRBJ2-7; CDR3 DNA: TGTGCCAGAAGCACACTGCCCGGGGACTACGAGCAGTACTTC; CDR3 protein: CARSTLPGDYEQYF
V gene: TRBV11-2; clone size: .; D gene: .; J gene: TRBJ1-4; CDR3 DNA: TGTGCCAGCAGCTTAAACGGGGGGGTTTCGACTAATGAAAAACTGTTTTTT; CDR3 protein: CASSLNGGVSTNEKLFF
V gene: TRBV5-1; clone size: .; D gene: .; J gene: TRBJ2-5; CDR3 DNA: TGCGCCAGCAGCTCCCAGGGGCCGAGGGAGACCCAGTACTTC; CDR3 protein: CASSSQGPRETQYF
V gene: TRBV4-2; clone size: few; D gene: .; J gene: TRBJ2-1; CDR3 DNA: TGTGCCAGCAGCCAAGCCGTTCAAACAGGGAATGAGCAGTTCTTC; CDR3 protein: CASSQAVQTGNEQFF
V gene: TRBV7-9; clone size: .; D gene: .; J gene: TRBJ1-1; CDR3 DNA: TGTGCCAGCAGCTTAATCCCCGCCGGGAACACTGAAGCTTTCTTT; CDR3 protein: CASSLIPAGNTEAFF
V gene: TRBV9; clone size: .; D gene: TRBD1; J gene: TRBJ1-1; CDR3 DNA: TGTGCCAGCAGCGTAAAGGGGACAGAAAACACTGAAGCTTTCTTT; CDR3 protein: CASSVKGTENTEAFF
V gene: TRBV9; clone size: .; D gene: .; J gene: TRBJ2-5; CDR3 DNA: TGTGCCAGCAGCGTAGGCACACAAGAGACCCAGTACTTC; CDR3 protein: CASSVGTQETQYF
V gene: TRBV10-2; clone size: .; D gene: TRBD1; J gene: TRBJ1-1; CDR3 DNA: TGCGCCAGCAGCGAAGGGACAGGGGGCGGCACTGAAGCTTTCTTT; CDR3 protein: CASSEGTGGGTEAFF
V gene: TRBV27; clone size: .; D gene: TRBD1; J gene: TRBJ1-5; CDR3 DNA: TGTGCCAGCAAAACCCGGGACAGGGCCAATCAGCCCCAGCATTTT; CDR3 protein: CASKTRDRANQPQHF
V gene: TRBV9; clone size: .; D gene: TRBD1; J gene: TRBJ1-1; CDR3 DNA: TGTGCCAGCAGCGTAGCCCTGGACAGGGCCACTGAAGCTTTCTTT; CDR3 protein: CASSVALDRATEAFF
V gene: TRBV9; clone size: .; D gene: TRBD1; J gene: TRBJ2-1; CDR3 DNA: TGTGCCAGCAGCCACTCCGGACAGGGGACGAATGAGCAGTTCTTC; CDR3 protein: CASSHSGQGTNEQFF
V gene: TRBV19; clone size: .; D gene: .; J gene: TRBJ1-1; CDR3 DNA: TGTGCCAGTAGGGTTACGGGCACTGAAGCTTTCTTT; CDR3 protein: CASRVTGTEAFF
V gene: TRBV7-2; clone size: .; D gene: .; J gene: TRBJ2-7; CDR3 DNA: TGTGCCAGCAGCTTAGCAGGAGGGAGGCAGTACTTC; CDR3 protein: CASSLAGGRQYF
V gene: TRBV6-2/TRBV6-3; clone size: .; D gene: .; J gene: TRBJ1-1; CDR3 DNA: TGTGCCAGCAGTTCATACACTGAAGCTTTCTTT; CDR3 protein: CASSSYTEAFF
V gene: TRBV18; clone size: few; D gene: .; J gene: TRBJ2-1; CDR3 DNA: TGTGCCAGCTCACCTACAGCCGCTGAGCAGTTCTTC; CDR3 protein: CASSPTAAEQFF
V gene: TRBV20-1; clone size: .; D gene: TRBD1; J gene: TRBJ1-3; CDR3 DNA: TGCAGTGCTAGTCCCGGGACAGTAGGAAACACCATATATTTT; CDR3 protein: CSASPGTVGNTIYF
V gene: TRBV7-7; clone size: .; D gene: TRBD2; J gene: TRBJ2-1; CDR3 DNA: TGTGCTAGCAGCTTAGAAGCCCGAGGAGCGGGGGGGCGCTACAATGAGCAGTTCTTC; CDR3 protein: CASSLEARGAGGRYNEQFF
V gene: TRBV29-1; clone size: .; D gene: .; J gene: TRBJ1-4; CDR3 DNA: TGCAGCGTTAGGAGCTACGCAACTAATGAAAAACTGTTTTTT; CDR3 protein: CSVRSYATNEKLFF
V gene: TRBV9; clone size: .; D gene: .; J gene: TRBJ1-3; CDR3 DNA: TGTGCCAGCAGCGCCGCGACAAATGGAAACACCATATATTTT; CDR3 protein: CASSAATNGNTIYF